This T cell receptor (beta chain) was profiled in a study of blood T cell repertoires in COVID-19. About the research overall: The United States, Italy and Spain provided the acute and convalescent COVID-19 samples. PBMCs, B-cell-depleted T cells, or T cells provided the cDNA or gDNA that made up the material.

Germline V CDR1 and CDR2: MDHEN, SYDVKM. V shed 5 bases, J shed 5 bases, and the junction held 7 bases outside the gene matches. The CDR3 is 15 amino acids. Generated by immunoSEQ multiplex PCR, the TCRdb table keeps only in-frame clones and is missing some. Of about 310,000 clones in the sample, around 87% were seen once. Material for sequencing was peripheral blood. The clonotype comes from a man aged 50 to 60 with active or convalescent COVID-19. The chain employs TRBV28 and TRBJ2-7, with 12 bases lining up with TRBD2. The CDR3 DNA is TGTGCCAGCAGTCCGGCTAGCGGGGGGGCTAACGAGCAGTACTTC. Protein: CASSPASGGANEQYF.